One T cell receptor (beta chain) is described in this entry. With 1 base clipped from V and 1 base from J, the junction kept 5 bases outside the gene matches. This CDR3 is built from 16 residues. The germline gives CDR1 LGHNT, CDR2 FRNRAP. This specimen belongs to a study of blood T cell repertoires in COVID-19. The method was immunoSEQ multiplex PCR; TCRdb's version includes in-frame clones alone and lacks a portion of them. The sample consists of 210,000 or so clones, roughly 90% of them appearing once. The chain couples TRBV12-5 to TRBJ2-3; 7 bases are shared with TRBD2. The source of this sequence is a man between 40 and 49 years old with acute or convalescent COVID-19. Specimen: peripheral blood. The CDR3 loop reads CASGLAPGLRTDTQYF. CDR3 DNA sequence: TGTGCTAGTGGTTTGGCCCCGGGACTACGCACAGATACGCAGTATTTT.